The 13 T cell receptor beta chains in this list originate from one sample, sequenced in a study of blood T cells in healthy people across ages. With a J-beta primer mix and a sample-barcoded 5' primer, a second PCR ran about 7 to 11 cycles. From the 5' RACE reads, TCRdb called clonotypes with MiXCR, one entry per CDR3 protein. The table lists about 680,000 distinct CDR3 sequences, around 49% of them singletons. Sequencing was performed on blood. Every receptor here comes from a woman aged 60-70 years in good health.

The chain employs TRBV7-9 and TRBJ2-7; no clear D gene. V lost 6 bases and J 6 bases, leaving 18 bases between the germline ends. The CDR3 loop spans 14 amino acids. The V gene's germline CDR1 is SEHNR and CDR2 FQNEAQ (reference sequence). This chain's CDR3 is CASSLDAVMGEQYF. CDR3 bases: TGTGCCAGCAGTCTCGATGCCGTTATGGGCGAGCAGTACTTC.

This clonotype was counted at least ten times. The J gene is TRBJ1-5, the V gene TRBV12-3 or TRBV12-4; 7 nucleotides align to TRBD1. The CDR3 is made up of 20 amino acids. J gave up 0 bases and V 3 bases, and 17 bases lay outside the gene matches. CDR3: CASSLAGNRGRRGSNQPQHF. The CDR3 DNA sequence: TGTGCCAGCAGTTTGGCCGGAAACAGGGGTCGAAGGGGTAGCAATCAGCCCCAGCATTTT.

This clonotype was picked up many times. The chain employs TRBV4-3 and TRBJ1-2; maybe TRBD1 (6 bases). Trimming pared 3 bases from V and 2 bases from J, leaving 16 bases between. The germline V gene encodes CDR1 LGHNA and CDR2 YSLEER. The CDR3 contains 16 residues. CDR3 sequence (DNA): TGCGCCAGCAGCCAGGAAATGGGGGGCCAAAACTATGGCTACACCTTC. This sequence encodes CASSQEMGGQNYGYTF.

This clonotype came up many times. This sequence joins TRBV4-2 and TRBJ2-7, with TRBD2 as a possible D gene (5 bases). V lost 1 base, J lost 3 bases, and 10 bases lay in between. The CDR3 extends over 14 amino acids. In germline, CDR1 is LGHNA, CDR2 YNFKEQ. The DNA of the CDR3 is TGTGCCAGCAGCCAAGGGACTCAACTCTACGAGCAGTACTTC. Its protein product is CASSQGTQLYEQYF.

The chain carries TRBV20-1 and TRBJ2-5; the D gene is possibly TRBD1 (6 bases). Germline values: CDR1 DFQATT, CDR2 SNEGSKA (reference sequence). This CDR3 comprises 14 residues. Trimming took off 0 bases at V and 5 bases at J, with 13 bases between the two ends. CDR3 in amino acids: CSAREGAGPETQYF. The CDR3 DNA reads as TGCAGTGCTAGAGAGGGGGCTGGTCCGGAGACCCAGTACTTC.

The J gene is TRBJ2-1, the V gene TRBV20-1, with TRBD2 matching over 10 bases. This CDR3 has 16 amino acids. The trim removed 5 bases at V and 7 bases at J, leaving 14 bases unmatched. Germline V CDR1 and CDR2: DFQATT, SNEGSKA (reference sequence). The CDR3 here is CSASPLAGGSDNEQFF. The CDR3 bases are TGCAGTGCTTCCCCTTTAGCGGGGGGATCTGATAATGAGCAGTTCTTC.

V and J are TRBV14 and TRBJ1-2; D unresolved. The ends were cut back, 0 bases at V and 6 bases at J, with 11 bases in the middle. CDR3 length: 14 amino acids. From germline, CDR1 is SGHDN and CDR2 FVKESK. CDR3 DNA sequence: TGTGCCAGCAGCCAAGATTTAACAGTTAATGGCTACACCTTC. The encoded protein is CASSQDLTVNGYTF.

The V call is TRBV20-1, the J call TRBJ1-1; D perhaps matches TRBD1 (6 bases). The CDR3 runs 13 residues. Germline CDR1 is DFQATT and CDR2 is SNEGSKA (reference sequence). V gave up 1 base and J gave up 5 bases, with 11 bases separating them. Here the CDR3 DNA reads TGCAGTGCTAGAGGTGGACAGCGGACTGAAGCTTTCTTT. As protein: CSARGGQRTEAFF.

This clonotype was found a few times. V gene TRBV7-2 combines with J gene TRBJ2-3; tentatively, D is TRBD2 (7 bases). The CDR3 totals 17 residues. From germline, CDR1 is SGHTA and CDR2 FQGNSA. Trimming removed 2 bases from V and 6 bases from J, with 21 bases in between. This CDR3 reads CASSLLVGAGVPDTQYF. CDR3 nucleotides: TGTGCCAGCAGCTTATTGGTGGGGGCGGGAGTCCCCGATACGCAGTATTTT.

The chain couples TRBV24-1 to TRBJ2-3; no clear D gene. The ends were cut back, 4 bases at V and 4 bases at J, with 8 bases in the middle. The V gene's germline CDR1 is KGHDR and CDR2 SFDVKD. The CDR3 has 13 amino acids. The CDR3 DNA follows: TGTGCCACCAGTGACAGTATCCCAGATACGCAGTATTTT. It yields the protein CATSDSIPDTQYF.

This chain joins TRBV7-8 and TRBJ2-5, with a possible D match to TRBD1 (6 bases). Per germline, CDR1 SGHVS and CDR2 FQNEAQ. The CDR3 covers 14 residues. Trimming took off 0 bases at V and 13 bases at J, with 18 bases between the two ends. DNA for the CDR3: TGTGCCAGCAGCTTAGCTCCCCAGGGGTCTCACATGTACTTC. This gives the protein CASSLAPQGSHMYF.

The chain employs TRBV29-1 and TRBJ2-2, with 9 nucleotides matching TRBD2. The CDR3 is made up of 15 amino acids. The germline gives CDR1 SQVTM, CDR2 ANQGSEA. V shed 4 bases, J shed 4 bases, and the junction held 7 bases outside the gene matches. Here the CDR3 DNA reads TGCAGCGTTGTAGCGGGAGCCCCGGGCACCGGGGAGCTGTTTTTT. Protein product: CSVVAGAPGTGELFF.

The J gene is TRBJ1-1, the V gene TRBV5-1; 7 bases map to TRBD1. The CDR3 has 17 amino acids. Germline loops: CDR1 SGHRS, CDR2 YFSETQ. V was pared by 2 bases and J by 1 base, with 11 bases of the junction left unmatched. The CDR3 sequence: CASSFDFPTGANTEAFF. The CDR3 bases are TGCGCCAGCAGCTTCGATTTTCCCACAGGGGCGAACACTGAAGCTTTCTTT.